This T cell receptor beta chain was retrieved from a study of T cell repertoires in cytomegalovirus infection. MiXCR was run by TCRdb on the reads, yielding one entry per CDR3 protein. The sample holds about 330,000 distinct CDR3 sequences, about 34% seen once. To note about this clonotype: The antigen is not known.

There are 15 residues in the CDR3. The V gene end was trimmed by 1 base and the J gene end by 6 bases; junction bases not matched to a gene: 7. In germline, CDR1 is MGHRA, CDR2 YSYEKL. The material was cultured PBMCs, obtained from culture after CMV antigen stimulation. This sequence joins TRBV4-1 and TRBJ1-2, with TRBD1 matching 8 bases. The source is a human donor in good health (CMV status not recorded). Some clones in this sample may be carry-over from other donors' samples. CDR3 in amino acids: CASSQVQGAGDGYTF. CDR3 DNA sequence: TGCGCCAGCAGCCAAGTTCAGGGGGCAGGAGATGGCTACACCTTC.